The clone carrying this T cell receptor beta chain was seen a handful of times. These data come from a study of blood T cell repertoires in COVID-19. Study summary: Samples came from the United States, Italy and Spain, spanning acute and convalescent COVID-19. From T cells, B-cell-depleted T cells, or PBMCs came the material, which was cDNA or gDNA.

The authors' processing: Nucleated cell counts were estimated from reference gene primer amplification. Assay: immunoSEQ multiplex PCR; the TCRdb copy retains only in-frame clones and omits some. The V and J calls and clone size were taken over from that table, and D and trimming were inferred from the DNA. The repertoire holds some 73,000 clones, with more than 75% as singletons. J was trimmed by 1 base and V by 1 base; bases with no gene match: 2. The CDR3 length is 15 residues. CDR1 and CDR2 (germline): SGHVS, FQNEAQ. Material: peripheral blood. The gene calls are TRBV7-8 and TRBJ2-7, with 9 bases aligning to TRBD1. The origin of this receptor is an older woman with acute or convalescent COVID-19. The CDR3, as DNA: TGTGCCAGCAGCTTAGGTGGGACAGGGTCCTACGAGCAGTACTTC. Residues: CASSLGGTGSYEQYF.